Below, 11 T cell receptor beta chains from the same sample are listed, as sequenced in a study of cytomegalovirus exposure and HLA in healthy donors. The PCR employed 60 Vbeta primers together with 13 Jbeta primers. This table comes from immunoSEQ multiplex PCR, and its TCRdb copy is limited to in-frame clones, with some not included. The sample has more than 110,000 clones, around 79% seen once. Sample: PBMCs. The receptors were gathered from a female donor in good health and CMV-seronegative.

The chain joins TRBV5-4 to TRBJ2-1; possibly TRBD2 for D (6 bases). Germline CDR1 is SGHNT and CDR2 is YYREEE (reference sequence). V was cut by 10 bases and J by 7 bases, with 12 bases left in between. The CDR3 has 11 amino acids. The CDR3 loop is CADTEGNEQFF. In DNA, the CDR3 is TGTGCCGACACGGAGGGAAATGAGCAGTTCTTC.

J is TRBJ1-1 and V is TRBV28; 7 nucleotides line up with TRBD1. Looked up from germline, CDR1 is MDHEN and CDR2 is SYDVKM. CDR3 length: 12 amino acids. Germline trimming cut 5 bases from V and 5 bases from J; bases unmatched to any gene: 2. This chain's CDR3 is CASSKQGTEAFF. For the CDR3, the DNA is TGTGCCAGCAGTAAACAGGGGACTGAAGCTTTCTTT.

The DNA of the CDR3 is TGTGCCAGCAGCTCAAGCCGAGGGGGTGGCTACACCTTC. Protein sequence: CASSSSRGGGYTF. The chain joins TRBV2 to TRBJ1-2, with D maybe TRBD1 (6 bases). Trimming cost V 6 bases and J 7 bases, with 15 bases left between them. Germline assignment: CDR1 SNHLY and CDR2 FYNNEI. The CDR3 totals 13 residues.

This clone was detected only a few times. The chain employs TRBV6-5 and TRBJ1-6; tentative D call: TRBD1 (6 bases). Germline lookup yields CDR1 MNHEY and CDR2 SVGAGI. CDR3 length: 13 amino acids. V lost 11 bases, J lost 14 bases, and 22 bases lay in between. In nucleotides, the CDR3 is TGTGCCTCCGCGACAGGCCGTGGGGAAACCCTCCACTTT. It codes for CASATGRGETLHF.

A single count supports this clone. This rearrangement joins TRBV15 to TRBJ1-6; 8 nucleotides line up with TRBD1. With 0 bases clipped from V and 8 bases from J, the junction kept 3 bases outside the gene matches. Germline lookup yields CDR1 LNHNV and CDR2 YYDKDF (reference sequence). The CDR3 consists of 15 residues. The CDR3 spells CATSRDRGQDSPLHF. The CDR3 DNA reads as TGTGCCACCAGCAGAGACAGGGGGCAGGATTCACCCCTCCACTTT. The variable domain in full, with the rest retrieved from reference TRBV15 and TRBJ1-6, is DAMVIQNPRYQVTQFGKPVTLSCSQTLNHNVMYWYQQKSSQAPKLLFHYYDKDFNNEADTPDNFQSRRPNTSFCFLDIRSPGLGDTAMYLCATSRDRGQDSPLHFGNGTRLTVT.

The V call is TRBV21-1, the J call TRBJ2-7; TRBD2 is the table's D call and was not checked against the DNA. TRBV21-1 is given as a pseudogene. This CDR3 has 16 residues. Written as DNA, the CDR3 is TGTGCCAGCAGCAAAGTGAGGAAGCCTAATTCCTACGAGCAGTACTTC. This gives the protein CASSKVRKPNSYEQYF.

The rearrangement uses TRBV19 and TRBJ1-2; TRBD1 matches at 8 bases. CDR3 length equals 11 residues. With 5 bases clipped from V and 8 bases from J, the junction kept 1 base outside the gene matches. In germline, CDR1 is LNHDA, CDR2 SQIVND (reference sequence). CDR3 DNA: TGTGCCAGTAGTGACAGGGGCGGCTACACCTTC. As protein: CASSDRGGYTF.

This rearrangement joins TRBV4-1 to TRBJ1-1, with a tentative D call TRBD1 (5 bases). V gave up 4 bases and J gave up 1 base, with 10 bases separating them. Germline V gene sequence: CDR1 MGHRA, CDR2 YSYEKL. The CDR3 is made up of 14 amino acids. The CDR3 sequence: CASSLTAQNTEAFF. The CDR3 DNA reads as TGCGCCAGCAGCCTGACAGCTCAGAACACTGAAGCTTTCTTT.

CDR3 in DNA: TGTGCCATAACTAGCGGGGGCTCAACTGGGGATACGCAGTATTTT. Protein sequence: CAITSGGSTGDTQYF. The V gene is TRBV10-3, the J gene TRBJ2-3; 11 bases line up with TRBD2. The germline gives CDR1 ENHRY, CDR2 SYGVKD. This CDR3 is 15 amino acids long. The trim removed 9 bases at V and 6 bases at J, leaving 11 bases unmatched.

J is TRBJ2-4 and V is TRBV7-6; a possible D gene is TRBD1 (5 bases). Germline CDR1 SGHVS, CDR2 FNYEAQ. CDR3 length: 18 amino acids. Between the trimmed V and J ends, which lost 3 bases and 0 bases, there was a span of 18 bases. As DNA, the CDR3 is TGTGCCAGCAGCTTGGGGTGGGGCAGGTATGAAGCCAAAAACATTCAGTACTTC. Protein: CASSLGWGRYEAKNIQYF.

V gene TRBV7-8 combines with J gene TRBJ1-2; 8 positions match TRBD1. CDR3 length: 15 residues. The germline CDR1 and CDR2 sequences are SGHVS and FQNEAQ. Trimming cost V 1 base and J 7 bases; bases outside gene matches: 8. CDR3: CASSLVTGGISGYTF. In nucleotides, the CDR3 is TGTGCCAGCAGCTTAGTAACAGGGGGTATCTCTGGCTACACCTTC.